Sequencing of this T cell receptor (beta chain) was carried out in a study of blood T cell repertoires in COVID-19 (dated by TCRdb to the early 2020s). At the level of the whole study: Collaborator samples came from the United States, Italy and Spain and covered acute and convalescent phases of COVID-19. The samples were drawn from two sources: the first 160 participants of the ongoing ImmuneRACE study, and 1,200 or so subjects contributed by 6 global collaborators. The dataset comprised deeply sampled blood TCRbeta repertoires from subjects exposed to, actively infected with, or recovered from COVID-19. The prospective study material was composed of cDNA or gDNA derived from T cells, B-cell-depleted T cells, or PBMCs. A de-identified subject ID, COVID-19 status, age in years and sex were almost always included in the sample metadata. The repertoires were released in a freely available public database meant as a resource for research on the immune response to SARS-CoV-2. Where available, HLA class I and class II types were taken from metadata supplied by the sample provider and were not determined by assay-based typing. Here is what the overall study found, with its caveats: How much clinical and demographic metadata was included differed by source and by participant, and the metadata was provided uncurated.

Collaborating institutions collected whole blood in K2EDTA tubes following their own protocols. Collaborator samples were shipped for TCRbeta analysis as frozen whole blood, isolated PBMCs, or DNA extracted from either sample type. Notes on this clone: What this receptor recognizes is not known. No much larger clonotype is one base removed from it; base qualities were not supplied.

There are 13 amino acids in the CDR3, from cysteine to phenylalanine inclusive. CDR3 DNA only is kept here, 39 bases in frame from base 1. The germline ends are 11 bases apart after V is trimmed by 3 bases and J by 8 bases. The immunoSEQ Assay, a bias-controlled multiplex PCR, was used to amplify TCRbeta CDR3 regions from genomic DNA. As for the authors' bioinformatics: Within the assay, amplification of reference gene primers was used to estimate how many nucleated cells each sample contained. Sequence reads were collapsed and filtered to measure the absolute abundance of every unique TCRbeta CDR3 rearrangement. For each sample, productive Simpson clonality was calculated as the square root of Simpson's diversity index over productive rearrangements. Held by TCRdb, this immuneACCESS table contains in-frame sequences only and omits some clones. Under half of the omission traces to an unresolved V gene where checked; the cause of the rest is unknown. V, J and clone size are taken as reported in that table, and D and trimming were inferred from the DNA itself. The sample has 90,000 to 100,000 clones on record, 75% to 85% of them singletons. In total, the top ten clones hold around 22% of the sample.

The clonotype was recovered from a man aged 65 to 79 with acute or convalescent COVID-19. The rearrangement joined TRBV12-3 or TRBV12-4 to TRBJ2-1; 6 matching bases give a weak D call of TRBD1. Sequencing input: peripheral blood. The CDR3 protein: CASSFQGIHEQFF. DNA sequence: TGTGCCAGCAGTTTCCAGGGGATCCATGAGCAGTTCTTC.